Reported below is one T cell receptor (beta chain). The antigen is undetermined. These data come from a study of shared clonotypes between healthy human individuals. Study results and limitations: Across subsets, estimated richness was generally greater for naive than for memory populations.

Selected positively for CCR7 and CD45RO-negative, naive CD8 cells excluded terminally differentiated effector memory CD45RA+ cells. The assay used deep level. Libraries were prepared by immunoSEQ multiplex PCR; TCRdb keeps only in-frame clonotypes and omits some of them. The sample records about 2,200,000 clones, 85% to 95% being singletons. From germline, CDR1 is SGDLS and CDR2 YYNGEE. CDR3 length: 17 residues. Trimming shortened V by 4 bases and J by 4 bases, and 21 bases separated the two germline ends. Material for sequencing was naive CD8+ T cells from PBMCs. The receptor was derived from a man between 18 and 29 years old in good health. Some clones in this sample may be carry-over from other donors' samples. J is TRBJ2-1 and V is TRBV9; D is ambiguous. The CDR3 nucleotides read TGTGCCAGCAGCCCCCGACAACTGCTTCCACTATACAATGAGCAGTTCTTC. It translates to CASSPRQLLPLYNEQFF.